This entry lists 4 T cell receptor beta chains sequenced from one sample in a study of blood T cell repertoires in COVID-19. Measured with immunoSEQ multiplex PCR; TCRdb has only the in-frame clones, and not every one. The data contain roughly 180,000 clones, about 82% of them singletons. The specimen sequenced was peripheral blood. Receptors originate from a woman in her 30s with acute or convalescent COVID-19.

The rearrangement joins TRBV27 to TRBJ2-2; 9 bases line up with TRBD2. Germline V gene lookup returns CDR1 MNHEY and CDR2 SMNVEV (reference sequence). The CDR3 sequence is 14 residues long. With V trimmed by 5 bases and J by 5 bases, 3 bases remained unmatched. The CDR3 bases are TGTGCCAGCAGTCGCGCGGGAGGGACCGGGGAGCTGTTTTTT. This sequence encodes CASSRAGGTGELFF.

The DNA for the CDR3 is TGTGCCAGCAACCTCAGAAGCTCCTATAATTCACCCCTCCACTTT. As protein: CASNLRSSYNSPLHF. This chain connects TRBV28 to TRBJ1-6, with D hard to call. Germline loops: CDR1 MDHEN, CDR2 SYDVKM. With 7 bases removed from V and 0 bases from J, the gap between germline ends came to 10 bases. The CDR3 contains 15 residues.

CDR3 DNA sequence: TGTGCCAGCAGATCGCTTTTGCGAAATGAGCAGTTCTTC. Translated: CASRSLLRNEQFF. This chain connects TRBV12-3 or TRBV12-4 to TRBJ2-1; D remains ambiguous. V was cut by 6 bases and J by 7 bases, with 13 bases left in between. CDR3 length: 13 residues.

In its sample, this clone was seen many times. The CDR3 region has the DNA TGCAGCGTTGAAGATCAGGACAGGGGCCTTAGGGGCTACACCTTC. It translates to CSVEDQDRGLRGYTF. This chain joins TRBV29-1 and TRBJ1-2; 9 bases agree with TRBD1. The J segment lost 8 bases and the V segment lost 0 bases, leaving 10 bases of the junction unmatched. The V gene's germline CDR1 is SQVTM and CDR2 ANQGSEA. The CDR3 spans 15 residues.